Below, 25 T cell receptor beta chains from the same sample are listed, as sequenced in a study of cytomegalovirus exposure and HLA in healthy donors. The PCR had 60 Vbeta and 13 Jbeta primers. Produced via immunoSEQ multiplex PCR; TCRdb's table is partial and in-frame only. Here the sample spans around 150,000 clones, roughly 82% being singletons. Sequenced material: PBMCs. The source is a man aged 50 to 59 in good health and CMV-seropositive.

This clone was observed a handful of times. The chain joins TRBV2 to TRBJ1-2; 7 bases align to TRBD1. The CDR3 has 16 residues. The junction had 13 bases not matched to a gene; V was cut back by 7 bases and J by 2 bases. Germline loops: CDR1 SNHLY, CDR2 FYNNEI. In nucleotides, the CDR3 is TGTGCCAGCACTACCGGGACAGAGATACAAAACTATGGCTACACCTTC. Protein product: CASTTGTEIQNYGYTF.

This clone was picked up a small number of times. V and J are TRBV11-2 and TRBJ2-2, with 8 bases matching TRBD1. Germline CDR1 SGHAT, CDR2 FQNNGV. The CDR3 covers 14 residues. V lost 6 bases to trimming and J lost 5 bases; unmatched junction nucleotides: 5. The CDR3 sequence is CASRPGQETGELFF. The CDR3 region has the DNA TGTGCCAGCAGGCCGGGACAGGAAACCGGGGAGCTGTTTTTT.

The rearrangement uses TRBV29-1 and TRBJ1-2; the D gene is possibly TRBD1 (5 bases). V lost 0 bases to trimming and J lost 4 bases, with 12 bases between them. CDR1 and CDR2 (germline): SQVTM, ANQGSEA. This CDR3 has 14 amino acids. CDR3 region: CSVEEWGTGYGYTF. The CDR3 DNA follows: TGCAGCGTTGAAGAGTGGGGTACAGGCTATGGCTACACCTTC.

The rearrangement links TRBV7-9 to TRBJ2-5; 9 nucleotides align to TRBD1. The V gene end was trimmed by 6 bases and the J gene end by 4 bases; junction bases not matched to a gene: 3. CDR3 size: 13 residues. From germline, CDR1 is SEHNR and CDR2 FQNEAQ (reference sequence). CDR3 sequence (DNA): TGTGCCAGCAGGACAGGGGGTCTAGAGACCCAGTACTTC. As protein: CASRTGGLETQYF.

This chain connects TRBV5-1 to TRBJ1-2, with 8 bases lining up with TRBD1. J was trimmed by 3 bases and V by 3 bases; bases with no gene match: 1. The CDR3 contains 13 residues. CDR1 and CDR2 (germline): SGHRS, YFSETQ. CDR3 region: CASSSGGDYGYTF. In nucleotides, the CDR3 is TGCGCCAGCAGCTCAGGGGGCGACTATGGCTACACCTTC.

The chain couples TRBV6-5 to TRBJ2-7; D gene unclear. Per the germline V gene, CDR1 is MNHEY and CDR2 is SVGAGI. The CDR3 has 14 residues. Trimming removed 2 bases at V and 2 bases at J, with 10 bases between. The CDR3 here is CASSYTEQTYEQYF. CDR3 DNA sequence: TGTGCCAGCAGTTACACGGAACAGACCTACGAGCAGTACTTC.

This chain uses TRBV6-6 with TRBJ2-2; tentatively, D is TRBD1 (6 bases). The CDR3 covers 16 residues. Germline assignment: CDR1 MNHNY and CDR2 SVGAGI (reference sequence). Trimming took off 4 bases at V and 4 bases at J, with 16 bases between the two ends. CDR3 bases: TGTGCCAGCAGTTTTCCCGGGCGAGGGGGCACCGGGGAGCTGTTTTTT. Protein product: CASSFPGRGGTGELFF.

This chain uses TRBV5-8 with TRBJ2-3, with 9 bases lining up with TRBD1. V lost 4 bases and J lost 0; bases outside the gene matches: 6. CDR1 and CDR2 from the germline V gene are SGHTS and YDEGEE. The CDR3 has 16 residues. CDR3 DNA: TGTGCCAGCAGCACAGGGACAGGGTCTAGCACAGATACGCAGTATTTT. It is translated as CASSTGTGSSTDTQYF.

This chain connects TRBV19 to TRBJ2-7, with a possible D match to TRBD2 (6 bases). Germline V gene data show CDR1 as LNHDA and CDR2 as SQIVND (reference sequence). The CDR3 totals 13 residues. The V gene lost 4 bases and the J gene lost 3 bases, with 10 bases spanning the gap. The CDR3 sequence: CASSRTINYEQYF. CDR3 bases: TGTGCCAGTAGTAGGACTATTAACTACGAGCAGTACTTC.

This rearrangement joins TRBV11-2 to TRBJ1-1, with TRBD1 matching 10 bases. This CDR3 spans 15 amino acids. Germline-derived CDR1 and CDR2 are SGHAT and FQNNGV. V trimming: 5 bases; J trimming: 5 bases; junction bases outside the gene matches: 8. The chain's CDR3 is CASSKGTGVTTEAFF. The CDR3, as DNA: TGTGCCAGCAGCAAAGGGACAGGGGTAACGACTGAAGCTTTCTTT.

The V call is TRBV5-1, the J call TRBJ2-1; D is perhaps TRBD1 (5 bases). Trimming cost V 2 bases and J 0 bases, with 9 bases left between them. The CDR3 has 15 residues. Germline CDR1 is SGHRS and CDR2 is YFSETQ. CDR3 protein: CASSFTGSSYNEQFF. The CDR3 nucleotides are TGCGCCAGCAGCTTTACAGGCAGCTCCTACAATGAGCAGTTCTTC.

The J gene is TRBJ1-1, the V gene TRBV7-2, with D maybe TRBD1 (5 bases). The CDR3 sequence is 15 residues long. CDR1 SGHTA and CDR2 FQGNSA come from the germline V gene. The V end was cut by 1 base, the J end by 4 bases, with 13 bases between. The CDR3 DNA sequence: TGTGCCAGCAGCTTAGGGCTGGGGCGAAGCACTGAAGCTTTCTTT. It encodes CASSLGLGRSTEAFF.

The chain couples TRBV10-2 to TRBJ2-7; D might be TRBD2 (5 bases). V gave up 6 bases and J gave up 2 bases, with 14 bases separating them. The CDR3 has 14 residues. Germline loops: CDR1 WSHSY, CDR2 SAAADI. CDR3 sequence reads: CASSSGLGAYEQYV. The CDR3 coding sequence is TGCGCCAGCAGCAGCGGTCTGGGAGCCTACGAGCAGTACGTC.

The chain recombines TRBV18 with TRBJ2-2; 7 positions agree with TRBD1. This CDR3 comprises 14 residues. Unmatched junction bases numbered 2, after V lost 2 bases and J lost 5 bases. From germline, CDR1 is KGHSH and CDR2 LQKENI. The CDR3 region is CASSPRGLTGELFF. The CDR3 DNA sequence: TGTGCCAGCTCACCAAGGGGGCTAACCGGGGAGCTGTTTTTT.

The chain couples TRBV30 to TRBJ2-5; 8 bases are a match to TRBD2. The germline V gene has CDR1 GTSNPN and CDR2 SVGIG (reference sequence). This CDR3 contains 14 residues. Trimming at V came to 2 bases and at J to 2 bases, leaving 4 bases not matched to a gene. The DNA of the CDR3 is TGTGCCTGGAGTACTAGCGGCGTTCAAGAGACCCAGTACTTC. Its translation is CAWSTSGVQETQYF.

This chain uses TRBV5-1 with TRBJ1-1, with 7 bases that match TRBD1. CDR1 and CDR2 (germline): SGHRS, YFSETQ. The CDR3 covers 16 residues. With V trimmed by 0 bases and J by 0 bases, 5 bases remained unmatched. This CDR3 reads CASSLAGGIMNTEAFF. In nucleotides, the CDR3 is TGCGCCAGCAGCTTGGCAGGGGGAATTATGAACACTGAAGCTTTCTTT.

This clone has a single count. The rearrangement uses TRBV10-1 and TRBJ1-1, with D possibly being TRBD1 (6 bases). Trimming took 6 bases from V and 3 from J, leaving 20 bases between them. From germline, CDR1 is WNHNN and CDR2 SYGVQD (reference sequence). This CDR3 contains 16 residues. CDR3 sequence: CASREGQLKGDTEAFF. CDR3 DNA sequence: TGCGCCAGCAGGGAAGGACAGTTAAAAGGGGACACTGAAGCTTTCTTT.

This clone occurred a few times. The chain uses TRBV9 and TRBJ1-1; D remains ambiguous. Germline loops: CDR1 SGDLS, CDR2 YYNGEE. Between the trimmed V and J ends, which lost 4 bases and 3 bases, there was a span of 10 bases. The CDR3 length is 13 residues. The CDR3, as DNA: TGTGCCAGCAGCCCCCCCTCGGACACTGAAGCTTTCTTT. It encodes CASSPPSDTEAFF. The complete variable domain, with remaining parts taken from reference TRBV9 and TRBJ1-1, reads DSGVTQTPKHLITATGQRVTLRCSPRSGDLSVYWYQQSLDQGLQFLIQYYNGEERAKGNILERFSAQQFPDLHSELNLSSLELGDSALYFCASSPPSDTEAFFGQGTRLTVV.

The chain has TRBV29-1 and TRBJ1-6; a possible D gene is TRBD1 (6 bases). Trimming shortened V by 6 bases and J by 7 bases, and 16 bases separated the two germline ends. The CDR3 extends over 14 amino acids. Germline V CDR1 and CDR2: SQVTM, ANQGSEA. The CDR3 nucleotides are TGCAGCGTGAAACAGGGAAGTCAGAATTCACCCCTCCACTTT. This translates into CSVKQGSQNSPLHF.

This clone was picked up a small number of times. The CDR3 region has the DNA TGTGCCAGCAGCCCCCTTGGGCCGGATACGCAGTATTTT. It is translated as CASSPLGPDTQYF. The chain links TRBV4-2 to TRBJ2-3; D unresolved. Trimming shortened V by 4 bases and J by 6 bases, and 11 bases separated the two germline ends. This CDR3 is 13 amino acids long. Germline V gives CDR1 LGHNA, CDR2 YNFKEQ.

CDR3 in amino acids: CASNGRGNEQFF. Written as DNA, the CDR3 is TGTGCCAGCAACGGGAGGGGAAATGAGCAGTTCTTC. The chain links TRBV2 to TRBJ2-1; TRBD2 matches at 8 bases. The germline CDR1 and CDR2 sequences are SNHLY and FYNNEI. The CDR3 has 12 residues. V dropped 7 bases and J dropped 7; count of bases not matched to a gene: 3.

The chain carries TRBV4-1 and TRBJ2-2; 9 positions agree with TRBD2. This CDR3 region has 19 residues. V gave up 0 bases and J gave up 0 bases; unmatched junction bases: 8. Germline loops: CDR1 MGHRA, CDR2 YSYEKL. The CDR3, as DNA: TGCGCCAGCAGCCAAGAAGAGTATAGCGGGAGCGCGAACACCGGGGAGCTGTTTTTT. This translates into CASSQEEYSGSANTGELFF.

This clone was detected only a few times. The chain employs TRBV2 and TRBJ1-1, with D unclear. The ends were cut back, 6 bases at V and 1 base at J, with 9 bases in the middle. The length of the CDR3 is 13 residues. Germline values: CDR1 SNHLY, CDR2 FYNNEI. The CDR3 region is CASRLFGNTEAFF. The CDR3 coding sequence is TGTGCCAGCAGACTGTTCGGGAACACTGAAGCTTTCTTT.

The chain couples TRBV4-1 to TRBJ2-3; TRBD1 is a possible D gene (6 bases). This CDR3 comprises 16 residues. Germline CDR1 reads MGHRA; CDR2 reads YSYEKL. With 1 base removed from V and 0 bases from J, the gap between germline ends came to 11 bases. The CDR3 protein is CASSQGGGPSTDTQYF. The CDR3 DNA reads as TGCGCCAGCAGCCAAGGAGGGGGACCTAGCACAGATACGCAGTATTTT.

The chain recombines TRBV7-8 with TRBJ2-3; TRBD1 agrees at 7 bases. The junction had 13 bases not matched to a gene; V was cut back by 4 bases and J by 0 bases. Germline assignment: CDR1 SGHVS and CDR2 FQNEAQ. The CDR3 length is 18 residues. The CDR3 DNA follows: TGTGCCAGCAGCTGGTCAGGGGGAACTACCAAGAGCACAGATACGCAGTATTTT. It translates to CASSWSGGTTKSTDTQYF. Supplemented by reference TRBV7-8 and TRBJ2-3, the full variable domain reads GAGVSQSPRYKVAKRGQDVALRCDPISGHVSLFWYQQALGQGPEFLTYFQNEAQLDKSGLPSDRFFAERPEGSVSTLKIQRTQQEDSAVYLCASSWSGGTTKSTDTQYFGPGTRLTVL.